This passage covers 5 T cell receptor beta chains from one sample sequenced in a study of human T cells and chemical hapten exposure. MiXCR, run by TCRdb on the RACE reads, gives a single entry per CDR3 protein. The sample has a few hundred thousand distinct CDR3 sequences, under 6.5% seen once. Time point defined: patch test 2, 6 weeks after DPC sensitization. Treatment meaning: therapeutic diphenylcyclopropenone sensitization with weekly scalp DPC. The material was whole blood, obtained in connection with sensitization to the hapten diphenylcyclopropenone (DPC). The receptors derive from a woman in her late teens or twenties with alopecia areata. Some clones in this sample may be carry-over from other donors' samples.

The chain carries TRBV28 and TRBJ2-7, with 11 bases fitting TRBD2. The CDR3 totals 15 residues. Trimming took 3 bases from V and 2 from J; bases not matched to a gene: 3. Germline-derived CDR1 and CDR2 are MDHEN and SYDVKM. CDR3 sequence: CASSLTSGATYEQYF. In DNA, the CDR3 is TGTGCCAGCAGTTTGACTAGCGGGGCCACCTACGAGCAGTACTTC.

This clonotype was seen a handful of times. This rearrangement joins TRBV12-3 or TRBV12-4 to TRBJ1-6, with TRBD1 identical over 11 bases. The CDR3 contains 17 residues. Losses at the gene ends were 2 bases for V and 7 bases for J; bases not matched to a gene: 7. CDR3 DNA: TGTGCCAGCAGTTTACCGGTGGGGACAGGGGGAAATTCACCCCTCCACTTT. The encoded protein is CASSLPVGTGGNSPLHF.

At least ten counts were recorded for this clonotype. The V and J genes are TRBV5-5 and TRBJ1-3; the D gene is possibly TRBD1 (5 bases). This CDR3 is built from 14 residues. Germline CDR1 SGHKS, CDR2 YYEKEE (reference sequence). The V and J ends lost 4 bases and 3 bases respectively, with 11 bases between them. The CDR3 is CASSHRTLGNTIYF. The DNA of the CDR3 is TGTGCCAGCAGCCATCGGACACTTGGAAACACCATATATTTT.

This clonotype was counted many times. This chain uses TRBV6-2 or TRBV6-3 with TRBJ1-2; no clear D. CDR1 MNHEY and CDR2 SVGEGT come from the germline V gene. V lost 2 bases and J lost 6, with 16 bases in between. There are 15 residues in the CDR3. The CDR3 DNA follows: TGTGCCAGCAGTTACGCGTCGAGGCGGGGTAATGGCTACACCTTC. This codes for CASSYASRRGNGYTF.

This clonotype was seen many times. The chain uses TRBV12-3 or TRBV12-4 and TRBJ2-4; TRBD2 agrees at 9 bases. V was pared by 4 bases and J by 12 bases, with 10 bases of the junction left unmatched. The CDR3 contains 14 residues. CDR3 nucleotides: TGTGCCAGCAGTTCCCAACAGCGGGGGGTGTCTCAGTACTTC. It translates to CASSSQQRGVSQYF.